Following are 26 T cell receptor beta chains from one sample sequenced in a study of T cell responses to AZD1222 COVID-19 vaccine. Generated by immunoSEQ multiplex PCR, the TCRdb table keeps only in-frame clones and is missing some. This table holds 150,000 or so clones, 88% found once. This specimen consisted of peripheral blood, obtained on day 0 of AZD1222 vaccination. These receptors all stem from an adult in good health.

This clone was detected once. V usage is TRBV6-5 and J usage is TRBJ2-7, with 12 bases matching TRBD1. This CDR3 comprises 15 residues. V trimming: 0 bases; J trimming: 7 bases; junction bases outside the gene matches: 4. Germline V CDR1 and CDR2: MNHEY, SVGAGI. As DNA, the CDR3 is TGTGCCAGCAGTTACTCGGGACAGGGGGCAGAGGAGCAGTACTTC. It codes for CASSYSGQGAEEQYF.

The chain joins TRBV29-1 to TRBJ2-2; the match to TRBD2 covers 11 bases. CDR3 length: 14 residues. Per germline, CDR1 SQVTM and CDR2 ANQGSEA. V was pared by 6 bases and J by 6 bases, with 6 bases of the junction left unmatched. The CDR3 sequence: CSVGLAGGPGELFF. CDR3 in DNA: TGCAGCGTGGGGCTAGCGGGGGGCCCCGGGGAGCTGTTTTTT.

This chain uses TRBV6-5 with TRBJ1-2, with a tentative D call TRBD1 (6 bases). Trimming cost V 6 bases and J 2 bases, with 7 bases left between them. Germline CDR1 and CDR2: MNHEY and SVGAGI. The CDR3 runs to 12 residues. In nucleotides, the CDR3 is TGTGCCAGCAGGGACAGAAACTATGGCTACACCTTC. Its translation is CASRDRNYGYTF.

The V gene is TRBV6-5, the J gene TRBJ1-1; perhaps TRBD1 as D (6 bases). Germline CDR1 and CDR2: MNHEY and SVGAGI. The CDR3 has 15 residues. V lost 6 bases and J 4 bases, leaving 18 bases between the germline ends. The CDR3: CASSHTATGTTEAFF. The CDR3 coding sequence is TGTGCCAGCAGCCATACCGCCACAGGGACCACTGAAGCTTTCTTT.

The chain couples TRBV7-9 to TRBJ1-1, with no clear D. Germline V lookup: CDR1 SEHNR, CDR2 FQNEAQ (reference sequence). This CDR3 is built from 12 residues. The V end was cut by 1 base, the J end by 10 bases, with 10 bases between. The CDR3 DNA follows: TGTGCCAGCAGCTTAGGCGGATCTGGAGCTTTCTTT. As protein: CASSLGGSGAFF.

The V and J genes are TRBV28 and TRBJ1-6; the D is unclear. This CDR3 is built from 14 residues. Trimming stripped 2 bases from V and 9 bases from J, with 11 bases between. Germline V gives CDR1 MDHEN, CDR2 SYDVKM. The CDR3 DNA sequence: TGTGCCAGCAGTTTAGGCGGGTCTCGTTCACCCCTCCACTTT. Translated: CASSLGGSRSPLHF.

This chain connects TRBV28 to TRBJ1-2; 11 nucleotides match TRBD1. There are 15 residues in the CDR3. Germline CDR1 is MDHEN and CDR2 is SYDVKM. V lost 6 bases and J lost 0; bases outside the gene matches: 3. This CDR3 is CASRGTGGTNYGYTF. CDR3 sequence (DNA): TGTGCCAGCAGGGGGACAGGGGGGACTAACTATGGCTACACCTTC.

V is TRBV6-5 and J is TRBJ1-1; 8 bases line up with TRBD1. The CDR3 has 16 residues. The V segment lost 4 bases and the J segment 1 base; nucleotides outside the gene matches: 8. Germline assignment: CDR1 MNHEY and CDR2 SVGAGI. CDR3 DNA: TGTGCCAGCAGTTCCTCGTTAGGGACAGGGAACACTGAAGCTTTCTTT. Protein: CASSSSLGTGNTEAFF.

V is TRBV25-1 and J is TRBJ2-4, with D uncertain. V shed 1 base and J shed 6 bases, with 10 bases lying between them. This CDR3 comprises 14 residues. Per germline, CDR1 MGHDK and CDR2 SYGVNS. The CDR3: CASSEFKEANIQYF. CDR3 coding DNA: TGTGCCAGCAGTGAATTTAAGGAAGCAAACATTCAGTACTTC.

The DNA of the CDR3 is TGTGCCAGCAGTTACTCTGACAGGGGCTACGAGCAGTACTTC. It is translated as CASSYSDRGYEQYF. The chain uses TRBV6-5 and TRBJ2-7; 8 bases map to TRBD1. J lost 3 bases, V lost 0 bases, and 1 base had no gene match. Germline CDR1 is MNHEY and CDR2 is SVGAGI. The CDR3 covers 14 residues.

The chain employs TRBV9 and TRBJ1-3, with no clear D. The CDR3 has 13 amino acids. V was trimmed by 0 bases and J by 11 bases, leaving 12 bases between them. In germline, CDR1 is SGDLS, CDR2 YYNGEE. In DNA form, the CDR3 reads TGTGCCAGCAGCGTAGGCCCCCCTTTGCCCATATATTTT. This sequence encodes CASSVGPPLPIYF.

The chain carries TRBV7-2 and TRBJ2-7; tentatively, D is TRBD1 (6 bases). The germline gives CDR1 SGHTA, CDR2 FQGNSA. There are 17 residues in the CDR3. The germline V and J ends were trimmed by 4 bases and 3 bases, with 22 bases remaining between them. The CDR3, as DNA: TGTGCCAGCAGCTCTCAATGGGGGACACAAGATTACTACGAGCAGTACTTC. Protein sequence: CASSSQWGTQDYYEQYF.

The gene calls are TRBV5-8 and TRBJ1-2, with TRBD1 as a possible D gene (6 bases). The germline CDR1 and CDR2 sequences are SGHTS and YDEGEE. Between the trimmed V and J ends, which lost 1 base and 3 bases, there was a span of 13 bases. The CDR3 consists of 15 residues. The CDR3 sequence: CASSLLGGGDYGYTF. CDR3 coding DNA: TGTGCCAGCAGCTTGTTGGGGGGCGGGGACTATGGCTACACCTTC.

The CDR3 loop reads CASSLQGLQPQHF. In nucleotides, the CDR3 is TGTGCCAGCAGCTTGCAGGGCCTCCAGCCCCAGCATTTT. V gene TRBV5-6 combines with J gene TRBJ1-5; D is perhaps TRBD1 (5 bases). Germline V gene lookup returns CDR1 SGHDT and CDR2 YYEEEE. CDR3 length: 13 residues. V lost 1 base and J 7 bases, leaving 9 bases between the germline ends.

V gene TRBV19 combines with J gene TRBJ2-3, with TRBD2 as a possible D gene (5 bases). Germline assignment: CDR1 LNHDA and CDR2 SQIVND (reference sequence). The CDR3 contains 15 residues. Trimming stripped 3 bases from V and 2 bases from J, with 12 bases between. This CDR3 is CASSIKAGFTDTQYF. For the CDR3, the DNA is TGTGCCAGTAGTATCAAGGCGGGTTTCACAGATACGCAGTATTTT.

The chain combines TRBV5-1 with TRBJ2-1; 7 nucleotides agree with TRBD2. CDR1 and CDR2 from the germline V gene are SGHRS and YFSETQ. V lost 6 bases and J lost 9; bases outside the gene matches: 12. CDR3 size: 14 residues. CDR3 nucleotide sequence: TGCGCCAGCATGGGGGGAGGGCCCTCGGGTGAGCAGTTCTTC. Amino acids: CASMGGGPSGEQFF.

In DNA, the CDR3 is TGTGCCAGCAGCTTGGGACAGACACATAGCAATCAGCCCCAGCATTTT. Translated: CASSLGQTHSNQPQHF. The chain carries TRBV7-6 and TRBJ1-5; 7 positions agree with TRBD1. CDR1 and CDR2 from the germline V gene are SGHVS and FNYEAQ. After removal of 3 bases from V and 0 bases from J, the junction contained 5 bases not matched to a gene. This CDR3 comprises 16 residues.

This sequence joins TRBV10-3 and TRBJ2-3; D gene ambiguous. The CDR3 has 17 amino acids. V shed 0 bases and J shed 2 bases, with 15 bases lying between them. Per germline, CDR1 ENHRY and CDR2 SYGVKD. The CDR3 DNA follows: TGTGCCATCAGTGAGTCACTCGTTGGCAGGTTCACAGATACGCAGTATTTT. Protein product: CAISESLVGRFTDTQYF.

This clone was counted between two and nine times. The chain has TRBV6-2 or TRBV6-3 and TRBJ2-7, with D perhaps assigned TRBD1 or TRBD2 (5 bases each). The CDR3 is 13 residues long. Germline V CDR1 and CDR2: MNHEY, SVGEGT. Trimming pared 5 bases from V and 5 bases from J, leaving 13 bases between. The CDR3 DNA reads TGTGCCAGCAGTCGGGACCTCGGCCACGAGCAGTACTTC. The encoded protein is CASSRDLGHEQYF.

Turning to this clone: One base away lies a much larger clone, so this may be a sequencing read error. The CDR3, as DNA: TGTGCCAGCAGTGAACCGAACACTGAAGCTTTCTTT. Protein product: CASSEPNTEAFF. The chain has TRBV6-1 and TRBJ1-1; no definite D call. V shed 2 bases and J shed 1 base, with 2 bases lying between them. Germline-derived CDR1 and CDR2 are MNHNS and SASEGT. This CDR3 has 12 amino acids.

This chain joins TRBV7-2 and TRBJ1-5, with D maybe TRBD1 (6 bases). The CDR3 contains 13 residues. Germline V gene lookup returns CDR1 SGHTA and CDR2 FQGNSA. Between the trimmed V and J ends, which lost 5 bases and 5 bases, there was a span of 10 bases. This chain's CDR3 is CASSTGPDQPQHF. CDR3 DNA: TGTGCCAGCAGCACAGGGCCGGATCAGCCCCAGCATTTT.

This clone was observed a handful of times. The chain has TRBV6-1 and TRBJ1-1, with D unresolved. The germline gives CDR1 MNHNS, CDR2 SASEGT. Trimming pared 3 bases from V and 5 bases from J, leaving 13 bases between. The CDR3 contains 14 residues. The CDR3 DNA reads TGTGCCAGCAGTGACGGACTTCCCGGTACTGAAGCTTTCTTT. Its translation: CASSDGLPGTEAFF.

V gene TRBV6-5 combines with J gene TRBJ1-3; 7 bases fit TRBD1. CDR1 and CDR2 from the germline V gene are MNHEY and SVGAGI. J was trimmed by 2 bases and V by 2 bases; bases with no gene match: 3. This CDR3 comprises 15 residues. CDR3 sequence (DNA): TGTGCCAGCAGTTACACGGGGACAGCTGGAAACACCATATATTTT. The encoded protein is CASSYTGTAGNTIYF.

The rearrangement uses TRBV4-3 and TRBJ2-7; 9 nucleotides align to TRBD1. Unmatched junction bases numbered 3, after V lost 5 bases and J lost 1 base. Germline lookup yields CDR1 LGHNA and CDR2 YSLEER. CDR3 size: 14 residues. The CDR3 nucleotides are TGCGCCAGCAGCGCTGGGACAGGGTCCTACGAGCAGTACTTC. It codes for CASSAGTGSYEQYF.

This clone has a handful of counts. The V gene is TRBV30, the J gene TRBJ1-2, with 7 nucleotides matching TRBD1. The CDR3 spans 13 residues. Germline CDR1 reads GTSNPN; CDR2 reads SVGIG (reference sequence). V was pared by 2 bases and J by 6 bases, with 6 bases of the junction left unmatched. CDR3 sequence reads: CAWSTDRMNGYTF. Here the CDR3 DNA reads TGTGCCTGGAGTACGGACAGGATGAATGGCTACACCTTC.

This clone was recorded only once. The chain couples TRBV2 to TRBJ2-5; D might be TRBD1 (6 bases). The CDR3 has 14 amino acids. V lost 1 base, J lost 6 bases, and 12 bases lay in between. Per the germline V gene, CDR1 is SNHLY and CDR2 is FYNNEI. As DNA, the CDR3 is TGTGCCAGCAGTGAAGTAGGCAGGGGTCAGACCCAGTACTTC. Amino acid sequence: CASSEVGRGQTQYF.